These 18 T cell receptor beta chains share one sample of origin, sequenced in a study of tumor-infiltrating lymphocytes in localized non-small cell lung cancer. The table came from immunoSEQ multiplex PCR; TCRdb's copy has only in-frame clones and leaves some out. The table includes 20,000 or so clones, 73% detected once. The sample was lung tumor tissue. These receptors were obtained from a human donor with non-small cell lung cancer.

The chain employs TRBV18 and TRBJ2-7; 8 positions match TRBD1. CDR1 KGHSH and CDR2 LQKENI come from the germline V gene. The CDR3 is made up of 14 amino acids. V gave up 6 bases and J gave up 0 bases; unmatched junction bases: 4. Here the CDR3 DNA reads TGTGCCAGCTCCGGACAGGGTCACTCCTACGAGCAGTACTTC. It yields the protein CASSGQGHSYEQYF.

This clone showed up just a few times. The rearrangement joins TRBV18 to TRBJ2-3; no definite D call. The CDR3 extends over 16 amino acids. The germline V and J ends were trimmed by 0 bases and 1 base, with 11 bases remaining between them. Germline CDR1 KGHSH, CDR2 LQKENI. The CDR3 region has the DNA TGTGCCAGCTCACCACCGTTGGGATCCGGCACAGATACGCAGTATTTT. It specifies CASSPPLGSGTDTQYF.

The genes are TRBV10-3 and TRBJ1-2; possibly TRBD1 for D (6 bases). This CDR3 comprises 15 residues. CDR1 and CDR2 from the germline V gene are ENHRY and SYGVKD. The V end was cut by 0 bases, the J end by 2 bases, with 10 bases between. CDR3 sequence (DNA): TGTGCCATCAGTGAGTCGGGGGCGGGGAACTATGGCTACACCTTC. Amino acid sequence: CAISESGAGNYGYTF.

Comment on this clone: The junction does not match germline at one end; this may be a read error. V usage is TRBV18 and J usage is TRBJ2-3, with 7 positions matching TRBD2. The CDR3 covers 14 residues. Per germline, CDR1 KGHSH and CDR2 LQKENI. CDR3 DNA: TGTGCCAGCTCACCACCGACTAGCAGAGATACGCAGTATTTT. This sequence encodes CASSPPTSRDTQYF.

The rearrangement uses TRBV27 and TRBJ1-4, with D perhaps TRBD1 (6 bases). CDR1 MNHEY and CDR2 SMNVEV come from the germline V gene (reference sequence). The CDR3 covers 14 residues. V lost 2 bases, J lost 7 bases, and 11 bases lay in between. The CDR3 coding sequence is TGTGCCAGCAGTTTAAGGGGGGTCGGTGAAAAACTGTTTTTT. Translation: CASSLRGVGEKLFF.

This chain connects TRBV9 to TRBJ2-1; D might be TRBD2 (5 bases). The germline V and J ends were trimmed by 0 bases and 3 bases, with 19 bases remaining between them. This CDR3 is 18 amino acids long. Germline V gene sequence: CDR1 SGDLS, CDR2 YYNGEE. This chain's CDR3 is CASSVGGDTPANYNEQFF. CDR3 in DNA: TGTGCCAGCAGCGTAGGGGGAGACACCCCGGCGAACTACAATGAGCAGTTCTTC.

The CDR3 nucleotides are TGTGCCAGCAGCGTAGGGGACAGGGGTGTGGTCGACGAGCAGTACTTC. This gives the protein CASSVGDRGVVDEQYF. This chain links TRBV9 with TRBJ2-7; 10 positions agree with TRBD1. Germline CDR1 reads SGDLS; CDR2 reads YYNGEE. The CDR3 covers 16 residues. Losses at the gene ends were 0 bases for V and 5 bases for J; bases not matched to a gene: 8.

The CDR3 is CASSLDGQGADTQYF. Written as DNA, the CDR3 is TGCGCCAGCAGCTTGGATGGACAGGGGGCAGATACGCAGTATTTT. The chain carries TRBV5-1 and TRBJ2-3, with TRBD1 identical over 10 bases. The CDR3 is made up of 15 amino acids. Looked up from germline, CDR1 is SGHRS and CDR2 is YFSETQ. J lost 4 bases, V lost 0 bases, and 2 bases had no gene match.

This clone was observed a few times. The CDR3 is CASSHREGHEQFF. The DNA of the CDR3 is TGCGCCAGCAGCCACCGTGAAGGGCATGAGCAGTTCTTC. The chain links TRBV4-1 to TRBJ2-1, with D unresolved. Germline lookup yields CDR1 MGHRA and CDR2 YSYEKL. The CDR3 totals 13 residues. V was trimmed by 3 bases and J by 8 bases, leaving 11 bases between them.

The chain recombines TRBV11-2 with TRBJ2-1; D might be TRBD1 or TRBD2, each matching 7 bases. Germline V CDR1 and CDR2: SGHAT, FQNNGV. There are 13 residues in the CDR3. V lost 4 bases and J 10 bases, leaving 14 bases between the germline ends. CDR3 sequence reads: CASSYRQGGEQFF. The CDR3 coding sequence is TGTGCCAGCAGCTACCGCCAGGGGGGGGAGCAGTTCTTC.

The chain recombines TRBV6-5 with TRBJ2-3; D is unresolved. Deletions cut 4 bases from V and 10 bases from J, with 15 bases between. Germline assignment: CDR1 MNHEY and CDR2 SVGAGI. There are 13 residues in the CDR3. CDR3: CASSSTEQSAQYF. The DNA of the CDR3 is TGTGCCAGCAGTTCGACTGAACAGTCGGCGCAGTATTTT.

V is TRBV4-1 and J is TRBJ2-5, with TRBD1 as a possible D gene (6 bases). Germline CDR1 is MGHRA and CDR2 is YSYEKL. Trimming took off 5 bases at V and 0 bases at J, with 13 bases between the two ends. The CDR3 spans 15 residues. This chain's CDR3 is CASSASQGYQETQYF. The CDR3 bases are TGCGCCAGCAGCGCCAGCCAGGGGTACCAAGAGACCCAGTACTTC.

This chain links TRBV5-4 with TRBJ2-2; TRBD2 matches 8 bases. J gave up 6 bases and V 4 bases, and 8 bases lay outside the gene matches. The CDR3 is 15 amino acids. CDR1 and CDR2 from the germline V gene are SGHNT and YYREEE (reference sequence). CDR3 residues: CASSRGGGRSGELFF. DNA of the CDR3: TGTGCCAGCAGCCGGGGCGGGGGGCGGTCCGGGGAGCTGTTTTTT.

The J gene is TRBJ1-2, the V gene TRBV15, with D possibly being TRBD1 (6 bases). CDR3 length: 14 amino acids. Germline CDR1 LNHNV, CDR2 YYDKDF (reference sequence). Trimming cost V 5 bases and J 7 bases, with 17 bases left between them. The CDR3 sequence is CATSETGAKGGYTF. The CDR3 DNA is TGTGCCACCAGCGAGACAGGCGCCAAGGGTGGCTACACCTTC.

CDR3 in amino acids: CSVEGLGTYEQYF. DNA for the CDR3: TGCAGCGTTGAAGGGCTTGGTACCTACGAGCAGTACTTC. The V gene is TRBV29-1, the J gene TRBJ2-7, with D unresolved. This CDR3 spans 13 amino acids. Trimming removed 1 base from V and 2 bases from J, with 9 bases in between. Germline assignment: CDR1 SQVTM and CDR2 ANQGSEA.

The rearrangement links TRBV11-3 to TRBJ2-5; D unresolved. Germline values: CDR1 SGHNT, CDR2 YENEEA. The V end lost 4 bases, the J end lost 2 bases, and 11 bases lay between the germline ends. This CDR3 region has 14 residues. The CDR3 sequence is CASSSWQLQETQYF. The CDR3 nucleotides read TGTGCCAGCAGCTCGTGGCAGCTACAAGAGACCCAGTACTTC. Variable domain in full (rest from reference TRBV11-3 and TRBJ2-5): EAGVVQSPRYKIIEKKQPVAFWCNPISGHNTLYWYLQNLGQGPELLIRYENEEAVDDSQLPKDRFSAERLKGVDSTLKIQPAELGDSAVYLCASSSWQLQETQYFGPGTRLLVL.

The rearrangement joins TRBV2 to TRBJ2-2; perhaps D is TRBD1 or TRBD2 (5 bases each). The CDR3 runs to 14 residues. V gave up 1 base and J gave up 6 bases, with 9 bases separating them. CDR1 is SNHLY, CDR2 FYNNEI, per germline. CDR3 nucleotide sequence: TGTGCCAGCAGTGAAGTTGGGGGAGCCGGGGAGCTGTTTTTT. Translated, it gives CASSEVGGAGELFF.

The rearrangement uses TRBV30 and TRBJ1-5; no clear D. CDR1 is GTSNPN, CDR2 SVGIG, per germline (reference sequence). Trimming removed 0 bases at V and 4 bases at J, with 10 bases between. This CDR3 is built from 14 residues. CDR3 in amino acids: CAWSVLRGNQPQHF. The CDR3 DNA sequence: TGTGCCTGGAGTGTACTCCGGGGAAATCAGCCCCAGCATTTT.